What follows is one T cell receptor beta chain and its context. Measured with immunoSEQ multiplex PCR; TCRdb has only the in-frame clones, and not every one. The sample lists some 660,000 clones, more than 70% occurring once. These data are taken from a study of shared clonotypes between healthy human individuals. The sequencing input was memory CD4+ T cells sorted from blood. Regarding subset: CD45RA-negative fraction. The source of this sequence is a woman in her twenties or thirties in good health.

As DNA, the CDR3 is TGTGCCAGCAGCCTGCTGAGGACCCAGTACTTC. This translates into CASSLLRTQYF. The gene calls are TRBV7-2 and TRBJ2-5; D not certain. The CDR3 length is 11 residues. Looked up from germline, CDR1 is SGHTA and CDR2 is FQGNSA. The V and J ends lost 5 bases and 7 bases respectively, with 8 bases between them.